This entry features one T cell receptor beta chain sequence. The data were obtained in a study of blood T cell repertoires in COVID-19. Looking at the study overall: Samples of COVID-19 (acute and convalescent) were obtained from the United States, Italy and Spain.

Original data processing: From reference gene primer amplification, estimates of nucleated cell counts were derived. Produced via immunoSEQ multiplex PCR; TCRdb's table is partial and in-frame only. From that table come the V and J calls and clone size; the DNA was used to work out D and trimming. Here the sample spans around 180,000 clones, around 80% being singletons. Germline V CDR1 and CDR2: SNHLY, FYNNEI. Trimming removed 1 base from V and 6 bases from J; junction bases left unmatched: 4. This CDR3 has 16 residues. The sample consisted of peripheral blood. This chain links TRBV2 with TRBJ1-4; 11 nucleotides match TRBD1. The origin of this receptor is an elderly woman with COVID-19, enrolled during active disease. The CDR3 sequence: CASSEGWTGGDEKLFF. Written as DNA, the CDR3 is TGTGCCAGCAGTGAAGGGTGGACAGGGGGCGATGAAAAACTGTTTTTT.